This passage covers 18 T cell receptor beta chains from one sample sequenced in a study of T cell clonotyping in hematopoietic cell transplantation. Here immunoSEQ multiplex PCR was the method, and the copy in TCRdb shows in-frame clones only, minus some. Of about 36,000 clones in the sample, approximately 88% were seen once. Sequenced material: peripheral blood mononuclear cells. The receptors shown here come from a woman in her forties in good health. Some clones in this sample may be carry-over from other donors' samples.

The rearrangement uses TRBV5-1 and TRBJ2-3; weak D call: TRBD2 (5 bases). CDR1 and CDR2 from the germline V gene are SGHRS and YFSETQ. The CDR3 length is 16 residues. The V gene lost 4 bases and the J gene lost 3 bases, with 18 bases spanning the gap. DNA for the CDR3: TGCGCCAGCAGCCCTGCGGACTTGGAAAGAACAGATACGCAGTATTTT. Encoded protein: CASSPADLERTDTQYF.

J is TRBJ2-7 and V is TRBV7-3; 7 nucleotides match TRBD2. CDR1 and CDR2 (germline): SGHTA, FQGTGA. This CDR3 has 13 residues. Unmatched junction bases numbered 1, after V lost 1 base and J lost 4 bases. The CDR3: CASSLMGGYEQYF. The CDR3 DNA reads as TGTGCCAGCAGCTTAATGGGAGGGTACGAGCAGTACTTC.

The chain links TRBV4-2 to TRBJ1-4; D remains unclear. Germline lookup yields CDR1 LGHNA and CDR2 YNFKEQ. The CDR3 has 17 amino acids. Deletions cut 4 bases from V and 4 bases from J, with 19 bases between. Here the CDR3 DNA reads TGTGCCAGCAGCCCTCGCCGAGTAACGCGGGGTAATGAAAAACTGTTTTTT. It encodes CASSPRRVTRGNEKLFF.

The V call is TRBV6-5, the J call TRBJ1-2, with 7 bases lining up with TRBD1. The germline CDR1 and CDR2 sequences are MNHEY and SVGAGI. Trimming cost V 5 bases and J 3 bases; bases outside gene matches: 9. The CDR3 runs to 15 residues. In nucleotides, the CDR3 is TGTGCCAGCAGTCGACCGGGACAGATGCACTATGGCTACACCTTC. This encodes CASSRPGQMHYGYTF.

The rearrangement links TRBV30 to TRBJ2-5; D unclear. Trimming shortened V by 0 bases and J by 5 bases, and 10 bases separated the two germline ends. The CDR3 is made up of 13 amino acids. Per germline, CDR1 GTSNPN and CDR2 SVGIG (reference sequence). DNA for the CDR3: TGTGCCTGGAGTGTACGGTTCGCGGAGACCCAGTACTTC. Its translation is CAWSVRFAETQYF.

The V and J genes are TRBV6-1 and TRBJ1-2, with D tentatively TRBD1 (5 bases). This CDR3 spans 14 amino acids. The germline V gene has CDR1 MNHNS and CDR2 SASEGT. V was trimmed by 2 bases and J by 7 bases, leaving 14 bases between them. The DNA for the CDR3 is TGTGCCAGCAGTGAAACGCGGGGGGTTGGTGGCTACACCTTC. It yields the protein CASSETRGVGGYTF.

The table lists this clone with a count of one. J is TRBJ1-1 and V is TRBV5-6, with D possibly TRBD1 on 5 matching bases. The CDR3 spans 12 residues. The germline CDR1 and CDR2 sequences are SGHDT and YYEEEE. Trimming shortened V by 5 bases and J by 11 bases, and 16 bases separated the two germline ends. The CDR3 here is CASSIGGERAFF. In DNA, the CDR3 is TGTGCCAGCAGTATCGGGGGAGAGAGGGCTTTCTTT.

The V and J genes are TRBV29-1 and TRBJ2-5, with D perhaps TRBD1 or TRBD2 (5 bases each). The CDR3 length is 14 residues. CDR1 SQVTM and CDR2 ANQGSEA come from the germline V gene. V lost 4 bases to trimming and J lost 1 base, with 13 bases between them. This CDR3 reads CSVAPAGGQETQYF. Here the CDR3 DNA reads TGCAGCGTTGCCCCGGCTGGGGGCCAAGAGACCCAGTACTTC.

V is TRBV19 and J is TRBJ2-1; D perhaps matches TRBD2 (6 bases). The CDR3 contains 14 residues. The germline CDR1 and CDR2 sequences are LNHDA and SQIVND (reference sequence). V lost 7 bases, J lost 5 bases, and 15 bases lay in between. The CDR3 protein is CASKRVAEHNEQFF. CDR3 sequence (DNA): TGTGCCAGTAAAAGGGTAGCGGAGCACAATGAGCAGTTCTTC.

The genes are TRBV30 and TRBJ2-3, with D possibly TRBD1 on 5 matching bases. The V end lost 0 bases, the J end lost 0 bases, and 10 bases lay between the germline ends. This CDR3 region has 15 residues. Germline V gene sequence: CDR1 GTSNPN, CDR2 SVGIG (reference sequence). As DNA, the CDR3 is TGTGCCTGGAGTGTACAGGTGGATAGCACAGATACGCAGTATTTT. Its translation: CAWSVQVDSTDTQYF. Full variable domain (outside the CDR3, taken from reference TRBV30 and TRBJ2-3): SQTIHQWPATLVQPVGSPLSLECTVEGTSNPNLYWYRQAAGRGLQLLFYSVGIGQISSEVPQNLSASRPQDRQFILSSKKLLLSDSGFYLCAWSVQVDSTDTQYFGPGTRLTVL.

CDR3 in DNA: TGTGCCAGCAGCTCAATACAGGCAGAGACCCAGTACTTC. It encodes CASSSIQAETQYF. The chain joins TRBV11-2 to TRBJ2-5; D might be TRBD1 (5 bases). This CDR3 has 13 residues. The V and J ends lost 4 bases and 4 bases respectively, with 10 bases between them. Germline-derived CDR1 and CDR2 are SGHAT and FQNNGV.

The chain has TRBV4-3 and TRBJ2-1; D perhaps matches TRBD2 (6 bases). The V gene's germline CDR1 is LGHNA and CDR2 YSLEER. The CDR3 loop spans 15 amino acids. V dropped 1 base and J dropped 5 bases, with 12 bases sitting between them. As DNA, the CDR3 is TGCGCCAGCAGCCAAGGGCGGGATCGTCACAATGAGCAGTTCTTC. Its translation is CASSQGRDRHNEQFF.

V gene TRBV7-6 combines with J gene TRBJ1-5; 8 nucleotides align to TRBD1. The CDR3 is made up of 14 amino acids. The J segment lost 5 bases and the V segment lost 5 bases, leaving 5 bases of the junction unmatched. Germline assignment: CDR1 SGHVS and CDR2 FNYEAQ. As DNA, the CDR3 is TGTGCCAGCAGCGATAAGACAGGGGATCAGCCCCAGCATTTT. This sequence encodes CASSDKTGDQPQHF.

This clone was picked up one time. This CDR3 reads CAWEGQGGYYGYTF. The CDR3 DNA reads as TGTGCCTGGGAAGGACAGGGGGGATACTATGGCTACACCTTC. The V gene is TRBV30, the J gene TRBJ1-2, with 10 bases that match TRBD1. The CDR3 contains 14 residues. The V gene's germline CDR1 is GTSNPN and CDR2 SVGIG (reference sequence). The J segment lost 3 bases and the V segment lost 5 bases, leaving 6 bases of the junction unmatched.

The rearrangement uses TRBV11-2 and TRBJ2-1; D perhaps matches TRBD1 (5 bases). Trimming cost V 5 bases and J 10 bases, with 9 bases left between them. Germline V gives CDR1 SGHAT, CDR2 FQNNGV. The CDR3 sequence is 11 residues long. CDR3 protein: CASSQGPEQFF. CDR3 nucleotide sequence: TGTGCCAGCAGCCAGGGCCCGGAGCAGTTCTTC.

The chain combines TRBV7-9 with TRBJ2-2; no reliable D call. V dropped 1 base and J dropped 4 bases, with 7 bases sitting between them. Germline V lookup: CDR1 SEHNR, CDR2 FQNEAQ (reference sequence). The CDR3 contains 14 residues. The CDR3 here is CASSLEPGTGELFF. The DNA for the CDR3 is TGTGCCAGCAGCTTAGAGCCTGGCACCGGGGAGCTGTTTTTT.

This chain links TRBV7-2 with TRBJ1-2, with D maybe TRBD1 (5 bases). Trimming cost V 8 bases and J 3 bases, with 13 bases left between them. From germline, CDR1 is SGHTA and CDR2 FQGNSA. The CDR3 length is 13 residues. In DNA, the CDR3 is TGTGCCAGCCCGCGGCAGGGATACTATGGCTACACCTTC. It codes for CASPRQGYYGYTF.

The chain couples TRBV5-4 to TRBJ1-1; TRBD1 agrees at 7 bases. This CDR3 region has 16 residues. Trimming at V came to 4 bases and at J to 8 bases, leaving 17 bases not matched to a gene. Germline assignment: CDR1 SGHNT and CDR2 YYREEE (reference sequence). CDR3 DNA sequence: TGTGCCAGCAGCCAGGGGGGGCGAGGGGGGCCAGAGGAAGCTTTCTTT. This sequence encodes CASSQGGRGGPEEAFF. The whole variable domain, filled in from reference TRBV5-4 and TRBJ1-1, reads ETGVTQSPTHLIKTRGQQVTLRCSSQSGHNTVSWYQQALGQGPQFIFQYYREEENGRGNFPPRFSGLQFPNYSSELNVNALELDDSALYLCASSQGGRGGPEEAFFGQGTRLTVV.